This TCR beta chain was identified in a study of shared T cell receptors in the human thymus. Libraries were prepared by immunoSEQ multiplex PCR; TCRdb keeps only in-frame clonotypes and omits some of them. The sample comprises 450,000 to 650,000 clones, roughly 74% of which are singletons, and 0.01% to 0.015% rests with the top ten. This CDR3 region has 15 residues. V lost 5 bases to trimming and J lost 10 bases; unmatched junction nucleotides: 14. Germline V gives CDR1 SGHRS, CDR2 YFSETQ. This same sample was also part of a study on human thymus T cells.

The TCR sequence derives from a boy younger than two with a congenital heart defect. The sequenced material came from thymocytes. This chain uses TRBV5-1 with TRBJ2-1, with 8 bases that match TRBD1. The CDR3 loop is CASREPGQDFREQFF. The DNA of the CDR3 is TGCGCCAGCAGGGAACCGGGACAGGATTTCAGGGAGCAGTTCTTC.